The clone carrying this T cell receptor (beta chain) has just one count. This CDR3 is 14 amino acids long. CDR1 and CDR2 (germline): KGHSH, LQKENI. V was pared by 3 bases and J by 3 bases, with 8 bases between. This record comes from a study of shared clonotypes between healthy human individuals. In the sorted-subset replicate PCRs, 200 ng DNA, 30,000 or so T cell genomes, was used. This table comes from immunoSEQ multiplex PCR, and its TCRdb copy is limited to in-frame clones, with some not included. The data contain 1,400,000 or so clones, 98% of them singletons. Material for sequencing was naive CD4+ T cells sorted from blood. The subset is: CD45RA+ positively selected. This receptor was identified in a man aged 25-45 years in good health. The V call is TRBV18, the J call TRBJ1-4; D unresolved. The CDR3 region has the DNA TGTGCCAGCTCACCTGTAATCCCTAATGAAAAACTGTTTTTT. It translates to CASSPVIPNEKLFF.